The clone carrying this TCR beta chain has only one observation. Its target is unknown. The germline V gene has CDR1 SEHNR and CDR2 FQNEAQ (reference sequence). The CDR3 runs 16 residues. V lost 5 bases, J lost 5 bases, and 13 bases stayed unmatched. The data are from a study of cytomegalovirus exposure and HLA in healthy donors. Overall study findings and caveats: Highly shared variants forming one cluster were likely a sequencing artifact.

PCR amplification relied on 60 Vbeta primers (plus 13 Jbeta primers). Here immunoSEQ multiplex PCR was the method, and the copy in TCRdb shows in-frame clones only, minus some. This sample has over 150,000 clones, with 80% found just once. This clonotype was sampled from a boy aged 5-17 years in good health and CMV-seronegative. The gene calls are TRBV7-9 and TRBJ1-1, with TRBD1 matching over 8 bases. The sample comprised PBMCs. The CDR3 nucleotides read TGTGCCAGCAGCCGCGGACAGGGAGGATGGAGGACTGAAGCTTTCTTT. Amino acids: CASSRGQGGWRTEAFF.